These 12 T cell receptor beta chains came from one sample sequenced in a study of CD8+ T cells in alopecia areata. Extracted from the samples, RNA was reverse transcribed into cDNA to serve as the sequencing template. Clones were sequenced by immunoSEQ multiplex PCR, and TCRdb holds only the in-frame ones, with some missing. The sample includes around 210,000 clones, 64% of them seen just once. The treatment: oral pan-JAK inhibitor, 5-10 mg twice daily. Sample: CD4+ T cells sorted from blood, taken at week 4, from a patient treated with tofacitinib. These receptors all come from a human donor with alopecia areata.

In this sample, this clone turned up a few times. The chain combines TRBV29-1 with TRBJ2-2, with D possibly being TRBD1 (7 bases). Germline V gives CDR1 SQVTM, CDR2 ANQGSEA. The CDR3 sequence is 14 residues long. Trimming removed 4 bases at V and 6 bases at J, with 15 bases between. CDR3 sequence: CSVGQGGNSGELFF. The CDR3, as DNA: TGCAGCGTTGGGCAGGGGGGAAACTCCGGGGAGCTGTTTTTT.

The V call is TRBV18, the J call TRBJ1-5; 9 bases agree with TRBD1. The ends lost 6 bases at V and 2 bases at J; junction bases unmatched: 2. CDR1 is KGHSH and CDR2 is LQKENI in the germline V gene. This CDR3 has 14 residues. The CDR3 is CASSGDRGNQPQHF. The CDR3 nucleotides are TGTGCCAGCTCTGGGGACAGGGGCAATCAGCCCCAGCATTTT. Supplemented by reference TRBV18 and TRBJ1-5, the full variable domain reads NAGVMQNPRHLVRRRGQEARLRCSPMKGHSHVYWYRQLPEEGLKFMVYLQKENIIDESGMPKERFSAEFPKEGPSILRIQQVVRGDSAAYFCASSGDRGNQPQHFGDGTRLSIL.

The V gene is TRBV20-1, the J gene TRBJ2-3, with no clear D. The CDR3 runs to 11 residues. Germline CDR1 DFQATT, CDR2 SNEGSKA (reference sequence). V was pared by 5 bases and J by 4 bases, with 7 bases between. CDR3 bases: TGCAGTGCTCCTCAGCCAGATACGCAGTATTTT. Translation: CSAPQPDTQYF.

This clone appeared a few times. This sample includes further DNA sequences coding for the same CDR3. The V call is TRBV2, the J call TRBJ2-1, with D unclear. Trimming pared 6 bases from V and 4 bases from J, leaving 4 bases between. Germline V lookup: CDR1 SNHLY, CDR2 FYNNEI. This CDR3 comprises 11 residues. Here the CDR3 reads CASRSYNEQFF. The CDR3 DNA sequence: TGTGCCAGCAGATCGTACAATGAGCAGTTCTTC.

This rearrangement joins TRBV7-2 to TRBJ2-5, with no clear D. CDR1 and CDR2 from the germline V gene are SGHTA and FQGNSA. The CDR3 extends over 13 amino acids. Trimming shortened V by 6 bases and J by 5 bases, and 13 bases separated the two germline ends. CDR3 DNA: TGTGCCAGCAGAAATGACCCCTCGGAGACCCAGTACTTC. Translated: CASRNDPSETQYF.

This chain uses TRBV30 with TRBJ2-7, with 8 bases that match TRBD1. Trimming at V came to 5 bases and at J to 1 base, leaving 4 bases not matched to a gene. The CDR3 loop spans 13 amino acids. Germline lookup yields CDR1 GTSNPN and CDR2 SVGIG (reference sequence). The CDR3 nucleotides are TGTGCCTGGGGACAGGGTATATCCTACGAGCAGTACTTC. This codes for CAWGQGISYEQYF. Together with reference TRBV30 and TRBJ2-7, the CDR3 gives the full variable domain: SQTIHQWPATLVQPVGSPLSLECTVEGTSNPNLYWYRQAAGRGLQLLFYSVGIGQISSEVPQNLSASRPQDRQFILSSKKLLLSDSGFYLCAWGQGISYEQYFGPGTRLTVT.

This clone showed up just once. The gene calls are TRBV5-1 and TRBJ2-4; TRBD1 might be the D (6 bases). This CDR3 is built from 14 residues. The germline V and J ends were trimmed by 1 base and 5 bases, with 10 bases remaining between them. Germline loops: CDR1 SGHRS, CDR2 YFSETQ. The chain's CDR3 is CASSLTGTENIQYF. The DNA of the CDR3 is TGCGCCAGCAGCTTGACAGGGACGGAAAACATTCAGTACTTC.

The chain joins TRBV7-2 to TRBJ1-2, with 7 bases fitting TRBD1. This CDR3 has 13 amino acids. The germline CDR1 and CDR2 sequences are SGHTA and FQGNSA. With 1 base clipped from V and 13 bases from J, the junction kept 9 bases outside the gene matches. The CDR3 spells CASSLGQGRQLTF. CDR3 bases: TGTGCCAGCAGCTTAGGACAGGGAAGACAGCTCACCTTC.

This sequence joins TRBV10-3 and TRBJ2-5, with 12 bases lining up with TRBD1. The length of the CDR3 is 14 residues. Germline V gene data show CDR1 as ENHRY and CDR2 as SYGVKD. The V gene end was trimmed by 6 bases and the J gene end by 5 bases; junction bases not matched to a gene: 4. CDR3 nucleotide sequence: TGTGCCATCAGGGGACAGGGGGCGGGGGAGACCCAGTACTTC. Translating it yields CAIRGQGAGETQYF.

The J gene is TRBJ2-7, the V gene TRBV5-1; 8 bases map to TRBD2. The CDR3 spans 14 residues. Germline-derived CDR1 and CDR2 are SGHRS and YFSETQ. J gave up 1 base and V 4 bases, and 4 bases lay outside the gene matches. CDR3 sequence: CASSGGGRSYEQYF. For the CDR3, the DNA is TGCGCCAGCAGCGGCGGGGGGCGTTCCTACGAGCAGTACTTC.

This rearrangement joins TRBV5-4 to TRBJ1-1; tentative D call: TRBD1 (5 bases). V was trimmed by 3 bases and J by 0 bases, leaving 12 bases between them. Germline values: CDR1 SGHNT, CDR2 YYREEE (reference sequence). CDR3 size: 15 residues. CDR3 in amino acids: CASSSPGRMNTEAFF. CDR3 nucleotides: TGTGCCAGCAGCTCGCCGGGACGGATGAACACTGAAGCTTTCTTT.

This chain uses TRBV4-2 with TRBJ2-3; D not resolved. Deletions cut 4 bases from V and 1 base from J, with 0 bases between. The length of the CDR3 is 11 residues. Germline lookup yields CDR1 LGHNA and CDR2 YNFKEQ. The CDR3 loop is CASSRTDTQYF. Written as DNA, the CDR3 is TGTGCCAGCAGCCGCACAGATACGCAGTATTTT.